The clone carrying this T cell receptor beta chain was picked up many times. Antigen: not known. The CDR3 runs to 15 residues. V lost 6 bases, J lost 6 bases, and 19 bases lay in between. In germline, CDR1 is MDHEN, CDR2 SYDVKM. This sample was included in a study of molecular identifiers for immune sequencing clone quantification. Naive CD8 T cells were sorted as CD8+CD4-CCR7+CD45RA+. Study-wide results and caveats: Clones with over 20 RNA copies captured over 99% of effector molecules but under 1% of naive ones.

In TCRdb, the PCR reads were re-called with MiXCR into one record per CDR3 protein. This table has some 650,000 distinct CDR3 sequences, 20% appearing once. The rearrangement joins TRBV28 to TRBJ2-3, with D possibly TRBD2 on 5 matching bases. The receptor comes from a human donor in good health. Some libraries in this study had Jurkat cell RNA spiked in. Sequenced: naive CD8+ T cells from blood, with Jurkat cell RNA spiked in. Described subset: FACS-sorted CD8+CD4-CCR7+CD45RA+ naive T cells. The CDR3 region is CASRLIRRLADTQYF. Written as DNA, the CDR3 is TGTGCCAGCAGACTAATTCGGAGGTTGGCGGATACGCAGTATTTT.